The 25 T cell receptor beta chains presented below share a single source sample, sequenced in a study of cytomegalovirus exposure and HLA in healthy donors. PCR employed 60 Vbeta and 13 Jbeta primers. The assay was immunoSEQ multiplex PCR, and TCRdb's table has in-frame clones only and misses some. This table has about 190,000 clones, roughly 80% appearing once. The material sequenced was PBMCs. The origin of the receptors is a man between 45 and 60 years old in good health and CMV-seronegative.

This chain links TRBV6-1 with TRBJ2-7; D may be TRBD2 (6 bases). This CDR3 has 13 amino acids. Per the germline V gene, CDR1 is MNHNS and CDR2 is SASEGT. V lost 6 bases and J lost 2, with 11 bases in between. The CDR3 nucleotides are TGTGCCAGCAGGGGTAGCGGAACCTACGAGCAGTACTTC. Translation gives CASRGSGTYEQYF.

The V and J genes are TRBV10-3 and TRBJ2-3; TRBD2 matches 10 bases. Germline V lookup: CDR1 ENHRY, CDR2 SYGVKD. The CDR3 has 15 residues. J was trimmed by 0 bases and V by 6 bases; bases with no gene match: 3. CDR3 in amino acids: CAIRQTSGSTDTQYF. CDR3 bases: TGTGCCATCAGGCAGACTAGCGGGAGCACAGATACGCAGTATTTT.

The chain combines TRBV6-1 with TRBJ2-7; 9 bases map to TRBD1. The germline CDR1 and CDR2 sequences are MNHNS and SASEGT. This CDR3 is 14 amino acids long. The V segment lost 4 bases and the J segment 4 bases; nucleotides outside the gene matches: 5. CDR3 in DNA: TGTGCCAGCAGTGCTAGAGACAGGGGGTACGAGCAGTACTTC. Residues: CASSARDRGYEQYF.

The CDR3 sequence is CASSFGGARYGYTF. CDR3 in DNA: TGTGCCAGCAGTTTCGGAGGGGCAAGGTATGGCTACACCTTC. V usage is TRBV28 and J usage is TRBJ1-2, with D tentatively TRBD1 (5 bases). V shed 3 bases and J shed 5 bases, with 13 bases lying between them. Germline CDR1 reads MDHEN; CDR2 reads SYDVKM. The CDR3 consists of 14 residues.

The CDR3 nucleotides read TGTGCCAGCTCACTAACTCAGGGTTCTCATCAGCCCCAGCATTTT. It encodes CASSLTQGSHQPQHF. V gene TRBV18 combines with J gene TRBJ1-5, with a possible D match to TRBD1 (5 bases). The V gene lost 4 bases and the J gene lost 5 bases, with 15 bases spanning the gap. The CDR3 runs 15 residues. CDR1 and CDR2 from the germline V gene are KGHSH and LQKENI.

This clone showed up just once. V and J are TRBV4-1 and TRBJ2-5, with D unresolved. The CDR3 length is 13 residues. Germline assignment: CDR1 MGHRA and CDR2 YSYEKL. Trimming pared 3 bases from V and 4 bases from J, leaving 9 bases between. CDR3 DNA: TGCGCCAGCAGCCACCCCCGTATAGAGACCCAGTACTTC. It is translated as CASSHPRIETQYF.

V gene TRBV4-1 combines with J gene TRBJ1-2; 8 bases line up with TRBD1. J gave up 8 bases and V 3 bases, and 8 bases lay outside the gene matches. The germline CDR1 and CDR2 sequences are MGHRA and YSYEKL. This CDR3 spans 14 amino acids. CDR3: CASSQGGQAYGYTF. The DNA for the CDR3 is TGCGCCAGCAGCCAGGGGGGACAGGCGTACGGCTACACCTTC.

The count of this clone is one. The chain uses TRBV7-2 and TRBJ1-6; D not certain. Looked up from germline, CDR1 is SGHTA and CDR2 is FQGNSA. The germline V and J ends were trimmed by 2 bases and 11 bases, with 19 bases remaining between them. The CDR3 spans 16 residues. The CDR3 protein is CASSLWFVRVETPLHF. In DNA, the CDR3 is TGTGCCAGCAGCTTATGGTTCGTGAGGGTCGAGACACCCCTCCACTTT.

The chain recombines TRBV6-1 with TRBJ1-5; possibly TRBD1 for D (5 bases). V was pared by 7 bases and J by 2 bases, with 15 bases between. This CDR3 has 15 amino acids. CDR1 MNHNS and CDR2 SASEGT come from the germline V gene. The DNA of the CDR3 is TGTGCCAGCACCCCAGGCCGCAGGGGCAATCAGCCCCAGCATTTT. This encodes CASTPGRRGNQPQHF.

CDR3 loop: CAWSVLVGGGENEQFF. In DNA form, the CDR3 reads TGTGCCTGGAGTGTACTGGTGGGGGGAGGGGAGAATGAGCAGTTCTTC. The chain joins TRBV30 to TRBJ2-1; 7 bases map to TRBD2. The V gene's germline CDR1 is GTSNPN and CDR2 SVGIG (reference sequence). The ends lost 0 bases at V and 7 bases at J; junction bases unmatched: 12. The CDR3 contains 16 residues.

The V and J genes are TRBV19 and TRBJ1-2; 9 bases are shared with TRBD1. Germline CDR1 and CDR2: LNHDA and SQIVND (reference sequence). The V gene end was trimmed by 8 bases and the J gene end by 4 bases; junction bases not matched to a gene: 14. This CDR3 has 16 amino acids. The CDR3 protein is CASSAGQGSLFYGYTF. In nucleotides, the CDR3 is TGTGCCAGTTCGGCGGGACAGGGCTCCCTCTTCTATGGCTACACCTTC.

The chain employs TRBV19 and TRBJ2-7; no definite D call. Germline V gives CDR1 LNHDA, CDR2 SQIVND (reference sequence). The V end was cut by 7 bases, the J end by 5 bases, with 15 bases between. The CDR3 is made up of 13 amino acids. The CDR3 DNA reads as TGTGCCAGTACTAATCGCCCGGGTGACGAGCAGTACTTC. This codes for CASTNRPGDEQYF.

The rearrangement uses TRBV19 and TRBJ1-5; D gene unclear. Germline lookup yields CDR1 LNHDA and CDR2 SQIVND (reference sequence). The CDR3 runs to 13 residues. Trimming pared 0 bases from V and 11 bases from J, leaving 11 bases between. The CDR3 protein is CASSIDIPGTQHF. The CDR3 nucleotides are TGTGCCAGTAGTATAGATATACCGGGAACCCAGCATTTT. The full variable domain, completed using reference TRBV19 and TRBJ1-5, is DGGITQSPKYLFRKEGQNVTLSCEQNLNHDAMYWYRQDPGQGLRLIYYSQIVNDFQKGDIAEGYSVSREKKESFPLTVTSAQKNPTAFYLCASSIDIPGTQHFGDGTRLSIL.

This clone has just a few counts. The rearrangement joins TRBV27 to TRBJ1-2; 7 bases are a match to TRBD1. V shed 9 bases, J shed 4 bases, and the junction held 5 bases outside the gene matches. In germline, CDR1 is MNHEY, CDR2 SMNVEV (reference sequence). This CDR3 is 12 amino acids long. In DNA form, the CDR3 reads TGTGCCAGTAAGACAGGGATCTATGGCTACACCTTC. It specifies CASKTGIYGYTF.

V usage is TRBV25-1 and J usage is TRBJ2-2; D might be TRBD1 (6 bases). From germline, CDR1 is MGHDK and CDR2 SYGVNS. The CDR3 runs to 15 residues. V was trimmed by 4 bases and J by 4 bases, leaving 13 bases between them. CDR3 coding DNA: TGTGCCAGCAGTGGTTTACAGGGAGTCACCGGGGAGCTGTTTTTT. This codes for CASSGLQGVTGELFF.

The chain carries TRBV15 and TRBJ1-5, with D uncertain. This CDR3 has 14 amino acids. Trimming removed 0 bases from V and 4 bases from J, with 7 bases in between. Per the germline V gene, CDR1 is LNHNV and CDR2 is YYDKDF (reference sequence). CDR3 coding DNA: TGTGCCACCAGCAGAGAGAGGGAAAATCAGCCCCAGCATTTT. Translating gives CATSRERENQPQHF.

This chain uses TRBV7-8 with TRBJ2-5; possibly TRBD1 for D (6 bases). Germline loops: CDR1 SGHVS, CDR2 FQNEAQ. V was shortened by 2 bases and J by 3 bases, with 10 bases between the two germline ends. The CDR3 runs 14 residues. In DNA form, the CDR3 reads TGTGCCAGCAGCTTACCACAGGGCAAAGAGACCCAGTACTTC. It yields the protein CASSLPQGKETQYF.

This clone came up a few times. The gene calls are TRBV11-3 and TRBJ2-6; no clear D gene. Germline CDR1 is SGHNT and CDR2 is YENEEA. Trimming shortened V by 5 bases and J by 3 bases, and 8 bases separated the two germline ends. This CDR3 is 14 amino acids long. The CDR3 DNA reads as TGTGCCAGCAGCCCCAGACTTGGGGCCAACGTCCTGACTTTC. It yields the protein CASSPRLGANVLTF.

This CDR3 is CASSFPPIRLAGDTDTQYF. The CDR3 coding sequence is TGTGCCAGCAGCTTCCCCCCCATCCGACTAGCGGGGGACACAGATACGCAGTATTTT. The V call is TRBV7-9, the J call TRBJ2-3; 12 bases agree with TRBD2. Trimming at V came to 3 bases and at J to 2 bases, leaving 12 bases not matched to a gene. Germline V CDR1 and CDR2: SEHNR, FQNEAQ (reference sequence). The CDR3 is 19 amino acids.

This clone occurred once. The chain employs TRBV7-2 and TRBJ1-2, with D perhaps TRBD1 (6 bases). V was cut by 0 bases and J by 5 bases, with 7 bases left in between. The CDR3 contains 13 residues. Germline V gene data show CDR1 as SGHTA and CDR2 as FQGNSA. This CDR3 is CASSLAGAYGYTF. In nucleotides, the CDR3 is TGTGCCAGCAGCTTAGCGGGGGCATATGGCTACACCTTC.

The chain employs TRBV5-1 and TRBJ1-6; weak D call: TRBD1 (6 bases). This CDR3 is 17 amino acids long. The germline V gene has CDR1 SGHRS and CDR2 YFSETQ. The V end was cut by 0 bases, the J end by 10 bases, with 20 bases between. Here the CDR3 DNA reads TGCGCCAGCAGCTTGGAAGGGGGGGTGACAGTTCGGTCACCCCTCCACTTT. Protein product: CASSLEGGVTVRSPLHF.

A few counts support this clone. The rearrangement links TRBV4-1 to TRBJ2-5, with 8 nucleotides matching TRBD2. Per germline, CDR1 MGHRA and CDR2 YSYEKL. The V gene end was trimmed by 0 bases and the J gene end by 7 bases; junction bases not matched to a gene: 7. The CDR3 runs 15 residues. As DNA, the CDR3 is TGCGCCAGCAGCCAAGACGGCGGGGGGCCGACGACCCAGTACTTC. This sequence encodes CASSQDGGGPTTQYF.

This sequence joins TRBV7-2 and TRBJ1-6; D gene ambiguous. The CDR3 covers 12 residues. CDR1 SGHTA and CDR2 FQGNSA come from the germline V gene. Trimming left V 2 bases short and J 12 bases short, with 8 bases between. The CDR3 nucleotides read TGTGCCAGCAGCTTATTCCGACAACCCCTCCACTTT. Translated, it gives CASSLFRQPLHF.

J is TRBJ1-1 and V is TRBV7-2; possibly TRBD1 for D (5 bases). Trimming took 5 bases from V and 0 from J, leaving 10 bases between them. Looked up from germline, CDR1 is SGHTA and CDR2 is FQGNSA. The CDR3 sequence is 14 residues long. The CDR3 spells CASSKGVMNTEAFF. CDR3 bases: TGTGCCAGCAGCAAAGGGGTAATGAACACTGAAGCTTTCTTT.

This clone came up a few times. The chain is built from TRBV10-3 and TRBJ1-4, with 7 bases matching TRBD1. The CDR3 covers 14 residues. Trimming cost V 5 bases and J 6 bases; bases outside gene matches: 6. Germline V lookup: CDR1 ENHRY, CDR2 SYGVKD. The CDR3 DNA is TGTGCCATCAGTCCCGGGACAGTGGATGAAAAACTGTTTTTT. This translates into CAISPGTVDEKLFF.